This TCR beta chain originates from a study of human T cells and chemical hapten exposure. For the study at large: Patients, predominantly female, presented with alopecia areata, totalis or universalis. Per-sample TCR yield variation was attributed mainly to small pooled library volume differences. Study outcomes and limitations: There was a positive correlation between PT1 expanded TCR counts and patch test score. Alopecia affected the donors, so their immune response may differ from healthy people's.

Time point: patch test 1, 2 weeks after DPC sensitization. Treatment defined: therapeutic diphenylcyclopropenone sensitization with weekly scalp DPC. The V end lost 4 bases, the J end lost 2 bases, and 13 bases lay between the germline ends. Germline values: CDR1 SGHTA, CDR2 FQGNSA. This CDR3 comprises 15 residues. In TCRdb, the RACE reads were re-called with MiXCR into one record per CDR3 protein. This table holds some 49,000 distinct CDR3 sequences, about a tenth found once. This clonotype was seen a handful of times. As yet, its antigen is unknown. This TCR came from a woman between 50 and 59 years old with alopecia areata. Some clones in this sample may be carry-over from other donors' samples. The sample here was whole blood, taken in connection with sensitization to the hapten diphenylcyclopropenone (DPC). J is TRBJ2-3 and V is TRBV7-2; D unresolved. The CDR3 nucleotides read TGTGCCAGCAGCTCCTCGTTGCTAAACACAGATACGCAGTATTTT. Translating it yields CASSSSLLNTDTQYF.